Included here is one T cell receptor beta chain sequence, with context. It lacks a known antigen. The input lacks base qualities; no much larger clone sits a single base away. This record belongs to a study of shared clonotypes between healthy human individuals (TCRdb year 2020). Regarding the research as a whole: Two women and a few men aged 18 to 49 years were included in the cohort. To estimate repertoire size and how much clonotype sharing occurs between individuals, the study deeply sequenced the blood TCR repertoires of five or six healthy adults. Between about 0.85 and 8.9 billion PBMCs per donor were obtained by leukapheresis. For each donor, three plates each were used for CD4 naive and CD4 memory, two plates were used for CD8 naive, and one plate was used for CD8 memory. Different laboratories and diverse techniques were used to prepare libraries and sequence TCR repertoires, to increase sequencing depth and limit assay-specific biases.

The research as a whole found: Higher generation probabilities were observed for clonotypes shared by all four sorted-subset donors than for non-shared clonotypes. Because the study included a small number of donors, the genetic and exposure-history diversity represented was limited. Sampling was restricted to blood, and TCR repertoires in tissue are likely to differ from TCR repertoires in blood. Naive subsets generally had larger estimated clonotype richness than memory subsets. Based on pairwise subsampling, the degree of clonotype sharing among donors was expected to be affected by sequencing depth. Even with the large sequencing depth, rarefaction of the sorted-subset datasets indicated that sequencing was incomplete. Approximately 5% of naive CD4, more than 3% of naive CD8, roughly 2.4% of memory CD4, and less than 0.45% of memory CD8 clonotypes were shared across a few donors.

TCR CDR3 regions were amplified from genomic DNA by multiplex PCR using the deep immunoSEQ assay. Extracted genomic DNA from each cell subset was spread evenly across all wells of several immunoSEQ 96-well plates, with each plate serving as a replicate. For sorted subsets, around 0.2 ug of genomic DNA, equivalent to around 30,000 T cell genomes, went into each replicate PCR. Purified libraries were quantified with a Qubit 3.0 fluorometer, sized on a Bioanalyzer 2100, and re-quantified with the KAPA Library Quantification kit. Every immunoSEQ 96-well plate was sequenced on a separate single-read 150-cycle Illumina NextSeq 550 flow cell. For the original study's pipeline: Because the immunoSEQ output held only junctional sequences and lacked quality scores, the filtering could not match the filtering applied to full-length reads. To assign V/J genes and CDR3, sequences were annotated using PyIR, a Python wrapper for IgBLAST v1.9, with IMGT germline references. Reads with weak V/J assignments (E-value above 1e-6), missing CDR3, stop codons, out-of-frame junctions, or ambiguous translated residues were removed. A V3J clonotype was defined by an identical inferred V gene, J gene, and CDR3 amino acid sequence. To compute the percentage overlap between repertoires, the number of shared unique clonotypes was divided by the size of the smaller repertoire. Three approaches were used to assess repertoire richness: RTK rarefaction, the Chao1 estimator, and Recon v2.1 estimates of unobserved clonotypes. For all TCRbeta clonotypes obtained by the gDNA method from a handful of donors, generation probabilities were computed with OLGA. The clones in this table, taken by TCRdb from immuneACCESS, are in-frame only. Not every clone is retained; where verified, under half of the shortfall comes from an unresolved V gene, and the cause of the rest is unknown. That table is the source of V, J and clone size, and D and trimming were worked out from the DNA. This sample comprises hundreds of thousands of clones, 95% of them detected only once. Clones ranked in the top ten supply over 0.09% of the sample.

The germline V gene (reference sequence) supplies CDR1 LNHDA and CDR2 SQIVND. The CDR3 spans 16 residues, from the cysteine through the phenylalanine. The DNA shown is the 48-base CDR3, in frame from base 1. V is trimmed back by 3 bases and J by 1 base, and the junction contains 5 bases that no gene match accounts for. CD8 naive samples consisted of CD45RO-negative cells that were positively selected for CCR7, yielding a CD45RA+CCR7+ population without TemRA cells. Healthy HIV-negative adults with no recently reported acute infections or vaccinations were included as donors. Every donor was a Caucasian adult residing in Nashville, Tennessee, USA. After blood collection by leukapheresis, PBMCs were isolated using Ficoll-Histopaque density gradient centrifugation and then cryopreserved in the vapor phase of liquid nitrogen. Analytical flow cytometry was used to check the purity and quantity of every magnetically sorted T cell population. Each sorted fraction had its genomic DNA isolated and then quantified by UV absorbance on a Nanodrop 2000c.

The source of this sequence is a woman aged 30 to 39 in good health. The V and J segments used are TRBV19 and TRBJ2-3; TRBD2 lines up with 9 middle nucleotides. The sequenced sample was naive CD8+ T cells sorted from blood. What the cell subset or site label conveys for this sample: CD45RA+CCR7+. The nucleotide sequence reads as follows: TGTGCCAGTAGTATCTCCGGCGGGAGGGGCACAGATACGCAGTATTTT. Its product reads: CASSISGGRGTDTQYF. Reference TRBV19 and TRBJ2-3 genes cover what lies past the CDR3, so the full variable domain is DGGITQSPKYLFRKEGQNVTLSCEQNLNHDAMYWYRQDPGQGLRLIYYSQIVNDFQKGDIAEGYSVSREKKESFPLTVTSAQKNPTAFYLCASSISGGRGTDTQYFGPGTRLTVL.